This passage covers 10 T cell receptor beta chains from one sample sequenced in a study of cytomegalovirus exposure and HLA in healthy donors. A multiplex PCR was run with 60 Vbeta primers and 13 Jbeta primers. Measured with immunoSEQ multiplex PCR; TCRdb has only the in-frame clones, and not every one. The sample has 100,000 to 150,000 clones, approximately 74% seen once. The sample comprised PBMCs. These TCRs come from a man aged 35 to 55 in good health and CMV-seropositive.

This chain uses TRBV27 with TRBJ2-1; 10 positions match TRBD2. After removal of 5 bases from V and 5 bases from J, the junction contained 15 bases not matched to a gene. This CDR3 has 18 residues. The V gene's germline CDR1 is MNHEY and CDR2 SMNVEV (reference sequence). The CDR3 nucleotides are TGTGCCAGCAGTCCCCAAAGTATCCTAGCGGGAGCGGACAATGAGCAGTTCTTC. Translated, it gives CASSPQSILAGADNEQFF.

CDR3 sequence: CAWSPGTGDGYTF. Written as DNA, the CDR3 is TGTGCCTGGAGTCCCGGGACAGGGGATGGCTACACCTTC. V is TRBV30 and J is TRBJ1-2; 10 bases fit TRBD1. Germline V CDR1 and CDR2: GTSNPN, SVGIG (reference sequence). The ends lost 2 bases at V and 6 bases at J; junction bases unmatched: 3. The CDR3 has 13 amino acids.

The sample holds a few counts of this clone. The V gene is TRBV4-1, the J gene TRBJ2-7, with 8 bases identical to TRBD1. J lost 2 bases, V lost 4 bases, and 7 bases had no gene match. CDR3 length: 15 amino acids. CDR1 is MGHRA, CDR2 YSYEKL, per germline. The CDR3 loop is CASSPRQGTAYEQYF. In DNA form, the CDR3 reads TGCGCCAGCAGCCCCCGACAGGGGACCGCCTACGAGCAGTACTTC.

J is TRBJ1-6 and V is TRBV30; D is unresolved. CDR3 size: 13 residues. V was trimmed by 4 bases and J by 6 bases, leaving 10 bases between them. The V gene's germline CDR1 is GTSNPN and CDR2 SVGIG (reference sequence). This chain's CDR3 is CAWNTVLNSPLHF. CDR3 DNA: TGTGCCTGGAATACAGTCCTTAATTCACCCCTCCACTTT. Full variable domain (missing parts from reference TRBV30 and TRBJ1-6): SQTIHQWPATLVQPVGSPLSLECTVEGTSNPNLYWYRQAAGRGLQLLFYSVGIGQISSEVPQNLSASRPQDRQFILSSKKLLLSDSGFYLCAWNTVLNSPLHFGNGTRLTVT.

V gene TRBV30 combines with J gene TRBJ2-1; the match to TRBD2 covers 11 bases. With V trimmed by 0 bases and J by 9 bases, 10 bases remained unmatched. Germline-derived CDR1 and CDR2 are GTSNPN and SVGIG (reference sequence). This CDR3 contains 16 residues. Here the CDR3 reads CAWSVGASGGRGEQFF. The CDR3 DNA reads TGTGCCTGGAGTGTTGGGGCTAGCGGGGGGAGAGGTGAGCAGTTCTTC. Full variable domain (rest looked up from reference TRBV30 and TRBJ2-1): SQTIHQWPATLVQPVGSPLSLECTVEGTSNPNLYWYRQAAGRGLQLLFYSVGIGQISSEVPQNLSASRPQDRQFILSSKKLLLSDSGFYLCAWSVGASGGRGEQFFGPGTRLTVL.

The chain carries TRBV6-4 and TRBJ2-1; 12 nucleotides align to TRBD2. The CDR3 length is 15 residues. Germline V gives CDR1 MRHNA, CDR2 SNTAGT. The CDR3 nucleotides are TGTGCTAGCTCTCGGACTAGCGGGGACTACAATGAGCAGTTCTTC. As protein: CASSRTSGDYNEQFF.

The chain couples TRBV9 to TRBJ1-3, with TRBD1 as a possible D gene (5 bases). Trimming stripped 3 bases from V and 1 base from J, with 11 bases between. The CDR3 spans 15 residues. Germline CDR1 is SGDLS and CDR2 is YYNGEE. DNA of the CDR3: TGTGCCAGCAGCGCCGCCGGGGGGTCTGGAAACACCATATATTTT. This translates into CASSAAGGSGNTIYF.

The V call is TRBV10-2, the J call TRBJ1-1; D is possibly TRBD1 (6 bases). Trimming removed 4 bases at V and 4 bases at J, with 10 bases between. The V gene's germline CDR1 is WSHSY and CDR2 SAAADI. The length of the CDR3 is 13 residues. CDR3 sequence (DNA): TGCGCCAGCAGTGGCGGGGGCATCACTGAAGCTTTCTTT. Encoded protein: CASSGGGITEAFF.

As concerns this clone: Other nucleotide sequences in the sample specify the same CDR3. This chain joins TRBV5-5 and TRBJ2-7, with a possible D match to TRBD1 (5 bases). The CDR3 spans 14 residues. Looked up from germline, CDR1 is SGHKS and CDR2 is YYEKEE (reference sequence). The ends were cut back, 1 base at V and 2 bases at J, with 10 bases in the middle. CDR3 protein: CASSLYRTTYEQYF. The CDR3 bases are TGTGCCAGCAGCTTGTATAGGACAACCTACGAGCAGTACTTC.

This sequence joins TRBV6-6 and TRBJ2-5, with 14 positions matching TRBD2. Germline values: CDR1 MNHNY, CDR2 SVGAGI (reference sequence). The CDR3 is 16 residues long. The junction had 3 bases not matched to a gene; V was cut back by 2 bases and J by 4 bases. The CDR3 DNA sequence: TGTGCCAGCAGTTACGGGACTAGCGGGAGTAGAGAGACCCAGTACTTC. It yields the protein CASSYGTSGSRETQYF.